Listed below are T cell receptor beta chains from one sample, sequenced in a study of Ad26.COV2.S vaccination and SARS-CoV-2 variants. Here immunoSEQ multiplex PCR was the method, and the copy in TCRdb shows in-frame clones only, minus some. The data contain tens of thousands of clones, 82% of them seen just once; the ten biggest clones take up approximately 15%. The material was peripheral blood, obtained after recovery from COVID-19. Every receptor here comes from a human donor who had recovered from COVID-19. CDR3s include the opening cysteine and the closing phenylalanine or tryptophan. The D gene is left open where the match is weak. Clone size is given for some rows only: seen once, a few or many times, or a class if the clone is expanded.

clone_size: many; j_call: TRBJ1-6; v_call: TRBV7-9; d_call: TRBD1; cdr3_aa: CASSHDRGHSPLHF; cdr3_nt: TGTGCCAGCAGTCACGACAGGGGGCATTCACCCCTCCACTTT
clone_size: .; j_call: TRBJ1-2; v_call: TRBV4-1; d_call: .; cdr3_aa: CASSQEDNQYGYTF; cdr3_nt: TGCGCCAGCAGCCAAGAGGACAATCAGTATGGCTACACCTTC
clone_size: .; j_call: TRBJ2-1; v_call: TRBV6-2/TRBV6-3; d_call: .; cdr3_aa: CASSYLGPSGPPSYNEQFF; cdr3_nt: TGTGCCAGCAGTTACCTAGGGCCGAGTGGGCCTCCCTCCTACAATGAGCAGTTCTTC
clone_size: .; j_call: TRBJ1-3; v_call: TRBV5-4; d_call: TRBD1; cdr3_aa: CASSSGPTGGFGNTIYF; cdr3_nt: TGTGCCAGCAGCTCCGGACCCACAGGGGGCTTTGGAAACACCATATATTTT
clone_size: .; j_call: TRBJ1-1; v_call: TRBV4-2; d_call: .; cdr3_aa: CASSQTGLGGTEAFF; cdr3_nt: TGTGCCAGCAGCCAAACAGGGTTGGGTGGTACTGAAGCTTTCTTT
clone_size: few; j_call: TRBJ2-1; v_call: TRBV19; d_call: TRBD1; cdr3_aa: CASKGDRGPYNEQFF; cdr3_nt: TGTGCCAGTAAGGGGGACAGGGGGCCCTACAATGAGCAGTTCTTC
clone_size: .; j_call: TRBJ1-2; v_call: TRBV25-1; d_call: TRBD1; cdr3_aa: CASSDRDSDYGYTF; cdr3_nt: TGTGCCAGCAGTGATCGGGACAGCGACTATGGCTACACCTTC
clone_size: .; j_call: TRBJ2-6; v_call: TRBV19; d_call: .; cdr3_aa: CASRSDPGANVLTF; cdr3_nt: TGTGCCAGTAGGTCAGACCCGGGGGCCAACGTCCTGACTTTC
clone_size: .; j_call: TRBJ2-2; v_call: TRBV3-1/TRBV3-2; d_call: TRBD1; cdr3_aa: CATGQGDTGELFF; cdr3_nt: TGTGCCACCGGACAGGGGGACACCGGGGAGCTGTTTTTT
clone_size: .; j_call: TRBJ2-7; v_call: TRBV14; d_call: .; cdr3_aa: CASSQRSQQYF; cdr3_nt: TGTGCCAGCAGCCAAAGGAGCCAGCAGTACTTC
clone_size: .; j_call: TRBJ2-5; v_call: TRBV11-2; d_call: TRBD1; cdr3_aa: CASSSPGTGDSETQYF; cdr3_nt: TGTGCCAGCAGCTCTCCCGGGACAGGGGATTCAGAGACCCAGTACTTC
clone_size: .; j_call: TRBJ2-3; v_call: TRBV7-9; d_call: TRBD2; cdr3_aa: CASSSTSGRTDTQYF; cdr3_nt: TGTGCCAGCAGCTCGACTAGCGGGAGGACAGATACGCAGTATTTT
clone_size: once; j_call: TRBJ1-1; v_call: TRBV19; d_call: .; cdr3_aa: CASSRTRGRRDTEAFF; cdr3_nt: TGTGCCAGTAGTCGTACGCGGGGGAGGAGGGACACTGAAGCTTTCTTT
clone_size: .; j_call: TRBJ2-7; v_call: TRBV28; d_call: .; cdr3_aa: CASSLGQPPYEQYF; cdr3_nt: TGTGCCAGCAGTTTAGGCCAGCCCCCCTACGAGCAGTACTTC